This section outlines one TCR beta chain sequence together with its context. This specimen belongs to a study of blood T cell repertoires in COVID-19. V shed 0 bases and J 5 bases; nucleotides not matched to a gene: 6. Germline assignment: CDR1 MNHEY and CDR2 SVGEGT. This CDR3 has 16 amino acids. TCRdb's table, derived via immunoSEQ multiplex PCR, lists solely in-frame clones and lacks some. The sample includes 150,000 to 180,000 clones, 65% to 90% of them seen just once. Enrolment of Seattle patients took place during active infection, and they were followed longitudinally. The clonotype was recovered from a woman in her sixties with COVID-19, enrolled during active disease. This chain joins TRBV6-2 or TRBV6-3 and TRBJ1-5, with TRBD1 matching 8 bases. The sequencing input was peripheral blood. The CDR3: CASSYSGTGGDQPQHF. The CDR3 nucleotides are TGTGCCAGCAGTTACTCCGGCACAGGGGGAGATCAGCCCCAGCATTTT.